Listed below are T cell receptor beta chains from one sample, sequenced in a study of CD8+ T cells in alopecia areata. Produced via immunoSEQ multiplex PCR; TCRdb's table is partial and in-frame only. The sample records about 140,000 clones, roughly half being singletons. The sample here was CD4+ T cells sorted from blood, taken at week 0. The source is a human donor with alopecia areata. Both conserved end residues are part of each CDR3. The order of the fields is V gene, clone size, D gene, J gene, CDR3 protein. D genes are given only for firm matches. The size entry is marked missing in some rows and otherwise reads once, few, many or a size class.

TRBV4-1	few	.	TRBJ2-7	CASSQEVSSLQIKGSEQYF
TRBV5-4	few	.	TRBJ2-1	CASSGISSYNEQFF
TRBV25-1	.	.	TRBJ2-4	CASSEGATSGDIQYF
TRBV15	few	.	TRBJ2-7	CATSRKRGGQRSYEQYF
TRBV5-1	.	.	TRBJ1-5	CASSLWGGADQPQHF
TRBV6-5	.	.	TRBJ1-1	CASSYRANTEAFF
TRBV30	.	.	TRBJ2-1	CAWRVTSYNEQFF
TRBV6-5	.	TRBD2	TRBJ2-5	CASMTFGREGETQYF
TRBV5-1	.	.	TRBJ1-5	CASSLEPGGRQPQHF
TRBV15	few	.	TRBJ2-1	CATSRSLRVAIYNEQFF
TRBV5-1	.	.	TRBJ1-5	CASSLTGQFNQPQHF
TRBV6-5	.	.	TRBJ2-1	CASSYASLAGREQFF
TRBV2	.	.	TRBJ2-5	CASSRQTGLSQETQYF
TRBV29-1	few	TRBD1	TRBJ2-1	CSGGTGGAGIEQFF